The rows below give T cell receptor beta chains drawn from one sample of a study of neurological immune-mediated disorders. TCRdb reprocessed the 5' RACE reads with MiXCR, giving one entry per CDR3 protein. Of fewer than 55,000 distinct CDR3 sequences in the sample, 10% were seen once. The sample taken for sequencing was PBMCs. These receptors were taken from a woman between 40 and 50 years old in good health. Each CDR3 is given with its conserved first and last residue. The D gene is left open where the match is weak. Not every row has a clone size; where given, it reads once, few, many or a size class.

CDR3 DNA: TGCAGTGCTGGGGCCCGGCAGTTCTTC
CDR3 protein: CSAGARQFF
D gene: .
J gene: TRBJ2-1
clone size: many
V gene: TRBV20-1

CDR3 DNA: TGTGCCAGCAGCTTAGCGAGCAGGGCAGAAGAGCAGTACTTC
CDR3 protein: CASSLASRAEEQYF
D gene: .
J gene: TRBJ2-7
clone size: many
V gene: TRBV7-8

CDR3 DNA: TGTGCCAGCAGCCCGGTAGGGGGGAGCACAGATACGCAGTATTTT
CDR3 protein: CASSPVGGSTDTQYF
D gene: .
J gene: TRBJ2-3
clone size: many
V gene: TRBV14

CDR3 DNA: TGCGCCAGCAGCTTAACGGCCAGTACGAGGAACACTGAAGCTTTCTTT
CDR3 protein: CASSLTASTRNTEAFF
D gene: .
J gene: TRBJ1-1
clone size: many
V gene: TRBV5-1

CDR3 DNA: TGTGCCAGCAGCTCGAGGAGGGATGGCTACACCTTC
CDR3 protein: CASSSRRDGYTF
D gene: .
J gene: TRBJ1-2
clone size: many
V gene: TRBV7-2

CDR3 DNA: TGTGCCAGCAGCCTAACGGACAGGGCACGTGGCTACACCTTC
CDR3 protein: CASSLTDRARGYTF
D gene: TRBD1
J gene: TRBJ1-2
clone size: many
V gene: TRBV5-6

CDR3 DNA: TGTGCCAGCAGCTTAGGGAGGGGACTAGCGGCCTACAATGAGCAGTTCTTC
CDR3 protein: CASSLGRGLAAYNEQFF
D gene: TRBD2
J gene: TRBJ2-1
clone size: many
V gene: TRBV7-2

CDR3 DNA: TGCGCCAGCAGCTTGGGTGTAGGTTTGAACACTGAAGCTTTCTTT
CDR3 protein: CASSLGVGLNTEAFF
D gene: .
J gene: TRBJ1-1
clone size: many
V gene: TRBV5-1

CDR3 DNA: TGTGCCAGCAGTGGGCAAAGGTACTACACCTTC
CDR3 protein: CASSGQRYYTF
D gene: .
J gene: TRBJ1-2
clone size: .
V gene: TRBV6-1

CDR3 DNA: TGCAGTGCTAGGGAGGACCTAGACTATGAGCAGTTCTTC
CDR3 protein: CSAREDLDYEQFF
D gene: .
J gene: TRBJ2-1
clone size: medium-sized
V gene: TRBV20-1

CDR3 DNA: TGTGTCAGCAGCTTAGGGTACTCCTACAATGAGCAGTTCTTC
CDR3 protein: CVSSLGYSYNEQFF
D gene: .
J gene: TRBJ2-1
clone size: .
V gene: TRBV7-6

CDR3 DNA: TGCGCCAGCAGCCCCCTGACAGGGACCAGCACAGATACGCAGTATTTT
CDR3 protein: CASSPLTGTSTDTQYF
D gene: TRBD1
J gene: TRBJ2-3
clone size: many
V gene: TRBV5-1

CDR3 DNA: TGCGCCAGCAGCCAAGGGCGGGGCATCCAAGAGACCCAGTACTTC
CDR3 protein: CASSQGRGIQETQYF
D gene: .
J gene: TRBJ2-5
clone size: many
V gene: TRBV4-3

CDR3 DNA: TGTGCCAGCAGCCAAAGGACAGCATCCTACGAGCAGTACTTC
CDR3 protein: CASSQRTASYEQYF
D gene: .
J gene: TRBJ2-7
clone size: many
V gene: TRBV3-1

CDR3 DNA: TGTGCCACCCTGGGGCGAGGCCACGAGCAGTACTTC
CDR3 protein: CATLGRGHEQYF
D gene: .
J gene: TRBJ2-7
clone size: .
V gene: TRBV10-3

CDR3 DNA: TGTGCCAGCAGCCCGCCGGGGTCGGGAGGAGGCTCAGATACGCAGTATTTT
CDR3 protein: CASSPPGSGGGSDTQYF
D gene: TRBD2
J gene: TRBJ2-3
clone size: many
V gene: TRBV7-2

CDR3 DNA: TGCAGTGCTCCGGGACTAGCGGGAGTGTACGAGCAGTACTTC
CDR3 protein: CSAPGLAGVYEQYF
D gene: TRBD2
J gene: TRBJ2-7
clone size: many
V gene: TRBV20-1

CDR3 DNA: TGCAGTGCTACCCCACTGGGGGGGCGAGGGGAGACCCAGTACTTC
CDR3 protein: CSATPLGGRGETQYF
D gene: .
J gene: TRBJ2-5
clone size: many
V gene: TRBV20-1

CDR3 DNA: TGCAGTGCTAGAGCTCGGTCTGTAGGGGCCAACGTCCTGACTTTC
CDR3 protein: CSARARSVGANVLTF
D gene: .
J gene: TRBJ2-6
clone size: many
V gene: TRBV20-1

CDR3 DNA: TGTGCCAGCAGCTTACAGGCAGGGGGCCCCTACAATGAGCAGTTCTTC
CDR3 protein: CASSLQAGGPYNEQFF
D gene: TRBD1
J gene: TRBJ2-1
clone size: many
V gene: TRBV6-5

CDR3 DNA: TGTGCCAGCAGTTTCTCTTACAGGAATCAGCCCCAGCATTTT
CDR3 protein: CASSFSYRNQPQHF
D gene: .
J gene: TRBJ1-5
clone size: .
V gene: TRBV12-3/TRBV12-4

CDR3 DNA: TGCGCCAGCAGCCAAGATATTGAGGTGGGAAGCAATCAGCCCCAGCATTTT
CDR3 protein: CASSQDIEVGSNQPQHF
D gene: .
J gene: TRBJ1-5
clone size: many
V gene: TRBV4-3

CDR3 DNA: TGTGCCAGCAGCCCCGCTTCGCTTGCTGAAGCTTTCTTT
CDR3 protein: CASSPASLAEAFF
D gene: .
J gene: TRBJ1-1
clone size: many
V gene: TRBV7-8

CDR3 DNA: TGTGCCAGCACCCCGGGACAGTCAAACACTGAAGCTTTCTTT
CDR3 protein: CASTPGQSNTEAFF
D gene: TRBD1
J gene: TRBJ1-1
clone size: many
V gene: TRBV7-2

CDR3 DNA: TGTGCCAGCAGCCCTTCGGGAGGGGCTTTGGCTTTCTTT
CDR3 protein: CASSPSGGALAFF
D gene: .
J gene: TRBJ1-1
clone size: many
V gene: TRBV25-1

CDR3 DNA: TGTGCCAGCAGCCCCCGGGGGGCCCAGACCCAGTACTTC
CDR3 protein: CASSPRGAQTQYF
D gene: .
J gene: TRBJ2-5
clone size: many
V gene: TRBV5-6

CDR3 DNA: TGCGCCAGCGGACAGCAGCGGGCGGGCACCGGGGAGCTGTTTTTT
CDR3 protein: CASGQQRAGTGELFF
D gene: .
J gene: TRBJ2-2
clone size: many
V gene: TRBV10-2

CDR3 DNA: TGCAGTGCTAGCGGACTAGCGGCCGGAGATACGCAGTATTTT
CDR3 protein: CSASGLAAGDTQYF
D gene: TRBD2
J gene: TRBJ2-3
clone size: many
V gene: TRBV20-1

CDR3 DNA: TGTGCCAGCATGGACGGACCGCCAGCTAACTATGGCTACACCTTC
CDR3 protein: CASMDGPPANYGYTF
D gene: .
J gene: TRBJ1-2
clone size: many
V gene: TRBV6-2/TRBV6-3

CDR3 DNA: TGTGCCAGCAGCTTGGCCGGGGGGGGGCTCTCTGGGGCCAACGTCCTGACTTTC
CDR3 protein: CASSLAGGGLSGANVLTF
D gene: TRBD2
J gene: TRBJ2-6
clone size: .
V gene: TRBV5-4

CDR3 DNA: TGTGCCATCAGTGATTGGGGGTCGGACACCGGGGAGCTGTTTTTT
CDR3 protein: CAISDWGSDTGELFF
D gene: .
J gene: TRBJ2-2
clone size: many
V gene: TRBV10-3

CDR3 DNA: TGCAGTGCCCCGCCCTTGGGGGGGAGGAACACTGAAGCTTTCTTT
CDR3 protein: CSAPPLGGRNTEAFF
D gene: .
J gene: TRBJ1-1
clone size: .
V gene: TRBV20-1

CDR3 DNA: TGTGCCAGCAGCCAACGGGACTACCAAGAGACCCAGTACTTC
CDR3 protein: CASSQRDYQETQYF
D gene: .
J gene: TRBJ2-5
clone size: few
V gene: TRBV3-1

CDR3 DNA: TGTGCCAGCAGTGAAGGAATCGGGGCAGGGGGAAGGTATTCACCCCTCCACTTT
CDR3 protein: CASSEGIGAGGRYSPLHF
D gene: TRBD1
J gene: TRBJ1-6
clone size: many
V gene: TRBV25-1

CDR3 DNA: TGTGCCAGCAGCTTGGGTACTAGCGGGAGTGGTGGAGATACGCAGTATTTT
CDR3 protein: CASSLGTSGSGGDTQYF
D gene: TRBD2
J gene: TRBJ2-3
clone size: many
V gene: TRBV5-4